This paragraph covers one T cell receptor beta chain sequence. The data stem from a study of blood T cell repertoires in COVID-19. The overall study: Sites across the United States, Italy and Spain contributed samples from acute and convalescent COVID-19.

Germline values: CDR1 SGDLS, CDR2 YYNGEE. V dropped 3 bases and J dropped 4; count of bases not matched to a gene: 5. This CDR3 comprises 14 residues. In the authors' methods: Cell counts per sample came from amplifying reference gene primers. Libraries were prepared by immunoSEQ multiplex PCR; TCRdb keeps only in-frame clonotypes and omits some of them. D and trimming come from the DNA, and the V and J calls and clone size come from that table. The sample includes approximately 130,000 clones, over 55% of them seen just once. The rearrangement links TRBV9 to TRBJ1-1; 8 nucleotides align to TRBD1. Input material: peripheral blood. This clonotype originated in a woman in her seventies with acute or convalescent COVID-19. The CDR3 DNA reads as TGTGCCAGCAGCGAACAGGGGGAGAGCACTGAAGCTTTCTTT. Amino acid sequence: CASSEQGESTEAFF.